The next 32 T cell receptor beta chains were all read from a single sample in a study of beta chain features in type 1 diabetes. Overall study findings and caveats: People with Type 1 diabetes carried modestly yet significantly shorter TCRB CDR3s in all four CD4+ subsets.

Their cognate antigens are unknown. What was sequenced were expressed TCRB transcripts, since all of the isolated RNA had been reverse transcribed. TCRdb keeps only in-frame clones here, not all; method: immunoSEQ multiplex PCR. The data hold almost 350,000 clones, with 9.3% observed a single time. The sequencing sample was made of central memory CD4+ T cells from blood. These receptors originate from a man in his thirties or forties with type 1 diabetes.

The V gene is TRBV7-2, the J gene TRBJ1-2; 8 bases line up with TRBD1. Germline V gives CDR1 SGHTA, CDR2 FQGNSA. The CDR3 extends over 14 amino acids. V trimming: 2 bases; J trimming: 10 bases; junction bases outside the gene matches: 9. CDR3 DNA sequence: TGTGCCAGCAGCTTATCCGGACAGGGAAATTCCTACACCTTC. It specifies CASSLSGQGNSYTF. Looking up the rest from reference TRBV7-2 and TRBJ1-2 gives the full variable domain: GAGVSQSPSNKVTEKGKDVELRCDPISGHTALYWYRQSLGQGLEFLIYFQGNSAPDKSGLPSDRFSAERTGGSVSTLTIQRTQQEDSAVYLCASSLSGQGNSYTFGSGTRLTVV.

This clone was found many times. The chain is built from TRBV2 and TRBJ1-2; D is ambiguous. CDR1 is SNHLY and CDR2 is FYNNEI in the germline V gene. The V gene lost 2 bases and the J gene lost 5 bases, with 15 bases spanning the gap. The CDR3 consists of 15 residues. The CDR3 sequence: CASSETGGTQYGYTF. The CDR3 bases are TGTGCCAGCAGTGAAACCGGAGGCACCCAGTATGGCTACACCTTC.

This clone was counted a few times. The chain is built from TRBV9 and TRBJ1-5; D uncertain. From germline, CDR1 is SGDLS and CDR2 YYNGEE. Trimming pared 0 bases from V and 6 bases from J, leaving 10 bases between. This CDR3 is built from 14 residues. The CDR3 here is CASSVVAEGQPQHF. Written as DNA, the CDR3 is TGTGCCAGCAGCGTAGTCGCAGAGGGTCAGCCCCAGCATTTT. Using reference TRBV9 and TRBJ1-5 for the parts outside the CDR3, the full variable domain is DSGVTQTPKHLITATGQRVTLRCSPRSGDLSVYWYQQSLDQGLQFLIQYYNGEERAKGNILERFSAQQFPDLHSELNLSSLELGDSALYFCASSVVAEGQPQHFGDGTRLSIL.

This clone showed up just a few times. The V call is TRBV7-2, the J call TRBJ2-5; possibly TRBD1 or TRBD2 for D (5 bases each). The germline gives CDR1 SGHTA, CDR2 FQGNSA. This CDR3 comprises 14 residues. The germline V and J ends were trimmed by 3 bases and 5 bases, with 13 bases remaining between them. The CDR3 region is CASSLVGPRETQYF. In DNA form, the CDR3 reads TGTGCCAGCAGCTTGGTGGGACCGCGGGAGACCCAGTACTTC.

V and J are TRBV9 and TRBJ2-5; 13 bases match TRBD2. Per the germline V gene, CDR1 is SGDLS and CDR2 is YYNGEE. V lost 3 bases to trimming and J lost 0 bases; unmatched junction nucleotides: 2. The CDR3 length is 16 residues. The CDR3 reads CASSEGLAGYQETQYF. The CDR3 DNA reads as TGTGCCAGCAGCGAGGGACTAGCGGGGTACCAAGAGACCCAGTACTTC.

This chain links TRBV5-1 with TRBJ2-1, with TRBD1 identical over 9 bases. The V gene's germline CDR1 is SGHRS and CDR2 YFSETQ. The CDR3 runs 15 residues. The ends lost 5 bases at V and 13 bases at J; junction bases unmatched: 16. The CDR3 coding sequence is TGCGCCAGCAGTCTGCAAGGGACAGGGTCAAATTCACAGTTCTTC. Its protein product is CASSLQGTGSNSQFF.

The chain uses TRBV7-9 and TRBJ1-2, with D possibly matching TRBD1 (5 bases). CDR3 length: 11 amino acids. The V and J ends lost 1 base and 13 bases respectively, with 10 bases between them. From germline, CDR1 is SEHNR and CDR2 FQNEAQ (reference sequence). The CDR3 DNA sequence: TGTGCCAGCAGCTTAGAAGGGAGGGGCACCTTC. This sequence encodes CASSLEGRGTF.

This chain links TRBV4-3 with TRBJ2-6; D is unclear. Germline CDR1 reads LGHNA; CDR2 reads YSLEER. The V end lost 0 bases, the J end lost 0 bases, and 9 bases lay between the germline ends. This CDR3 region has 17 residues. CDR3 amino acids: CASSQESPNSGANVLTF. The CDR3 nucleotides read TGCGCCAGCAGCCAAGAATCCCCCAACTCTGGGGCCAACGTCCTGACTTTC.

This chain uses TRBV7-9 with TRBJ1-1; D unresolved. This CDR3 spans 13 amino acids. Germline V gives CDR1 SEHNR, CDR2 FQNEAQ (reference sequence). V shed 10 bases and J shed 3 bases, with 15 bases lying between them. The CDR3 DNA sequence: TGTGCCATCCGGGTTTCAAGGGACACTGAAGCTTTCTTT. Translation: CAIRVSRDTEAFF.

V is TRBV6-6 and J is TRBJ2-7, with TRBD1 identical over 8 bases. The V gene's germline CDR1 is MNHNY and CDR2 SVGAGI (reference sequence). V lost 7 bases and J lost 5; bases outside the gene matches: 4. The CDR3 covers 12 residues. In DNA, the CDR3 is TGTGCCAGCAACTTACAGGGGGACGAGCAGTACTTC. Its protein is CASNLQGDEQYF.

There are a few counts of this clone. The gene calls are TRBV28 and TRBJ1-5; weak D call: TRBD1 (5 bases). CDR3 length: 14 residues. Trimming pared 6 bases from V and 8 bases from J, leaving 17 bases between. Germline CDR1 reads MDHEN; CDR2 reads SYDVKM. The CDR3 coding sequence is TGTGCCAGCAGCGCAGGGCCCCGAATAAAGCCCCAGCATTTT. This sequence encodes CASSAGPRIKPQHF.

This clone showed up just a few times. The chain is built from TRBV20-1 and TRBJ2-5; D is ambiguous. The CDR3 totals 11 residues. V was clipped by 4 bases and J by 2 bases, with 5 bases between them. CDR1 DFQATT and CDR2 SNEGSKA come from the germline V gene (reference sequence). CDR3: CSANLQETQYF. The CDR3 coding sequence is TGCAGTGCTAATCTACAAGAGACCCAGTACTTC.

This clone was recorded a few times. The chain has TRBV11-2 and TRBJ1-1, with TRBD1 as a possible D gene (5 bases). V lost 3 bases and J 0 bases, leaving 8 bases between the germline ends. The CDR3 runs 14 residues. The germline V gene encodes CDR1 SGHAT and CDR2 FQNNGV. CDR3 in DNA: TGTGCCAGCAGCTTTCAGGGTCTGAACACTGAAGCTTTCTTT. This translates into CASSFQGLNTEAFF.

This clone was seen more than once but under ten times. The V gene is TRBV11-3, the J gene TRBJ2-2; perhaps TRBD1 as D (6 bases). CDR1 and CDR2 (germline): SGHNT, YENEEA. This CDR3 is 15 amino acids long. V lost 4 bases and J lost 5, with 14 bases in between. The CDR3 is CASSSQGRKTGELFF. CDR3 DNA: TGTGCCAGCAGCTCCCAGGGGCGAAAGACCGGGGAGCTGTTTTTT. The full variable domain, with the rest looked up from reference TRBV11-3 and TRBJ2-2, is EAGVVQSPRYKIIEKKQPVAFWCNPISGHNTLYWYLQNLGQGPELLIRYENEEAVDDSQLPKDRFSAERLKGVDSTLKIQPAELGDSAVYLCASSSQGRKTGELFFGEGSRLTVL.

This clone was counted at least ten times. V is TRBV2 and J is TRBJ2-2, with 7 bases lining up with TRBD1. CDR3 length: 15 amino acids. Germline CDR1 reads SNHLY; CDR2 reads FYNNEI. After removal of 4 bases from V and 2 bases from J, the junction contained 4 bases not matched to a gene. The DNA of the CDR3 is TGTGCCAGCAGTGTAGAGGGGGCAAACACCGGGGAGCTGTTTTTT. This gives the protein CASSVEGANTGELFF.

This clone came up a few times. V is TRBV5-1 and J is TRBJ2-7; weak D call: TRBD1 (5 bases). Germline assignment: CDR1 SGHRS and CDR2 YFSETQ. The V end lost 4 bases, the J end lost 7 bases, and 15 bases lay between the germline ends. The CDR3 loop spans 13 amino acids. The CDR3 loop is CASSPESTVEQYF. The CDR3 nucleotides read TGCGCCAGCAGCCCGGAGTCGACAGTAGAGCAGTACTTC.

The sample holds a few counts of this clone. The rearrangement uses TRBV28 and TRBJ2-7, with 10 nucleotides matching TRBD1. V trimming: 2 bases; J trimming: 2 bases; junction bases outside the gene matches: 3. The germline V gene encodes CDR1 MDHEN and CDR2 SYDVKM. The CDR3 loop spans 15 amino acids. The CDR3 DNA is TGTGCCAGCAGTTTACCTGGGACAGGGGCCTACGAGCAGTACTTC. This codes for CASSLPGTGAYEQYF.

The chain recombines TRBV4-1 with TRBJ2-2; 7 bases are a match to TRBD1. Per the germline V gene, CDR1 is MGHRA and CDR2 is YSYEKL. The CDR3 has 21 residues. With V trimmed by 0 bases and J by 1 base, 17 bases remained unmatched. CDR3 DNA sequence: TGCGCCAGCAGCCAAGAAGTATTGAGGCGAAGGGGGCCCGGGAACACCGGGGAGCTGTTTTTT. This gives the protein CASSQEVLRRRGPGNTGELFF.

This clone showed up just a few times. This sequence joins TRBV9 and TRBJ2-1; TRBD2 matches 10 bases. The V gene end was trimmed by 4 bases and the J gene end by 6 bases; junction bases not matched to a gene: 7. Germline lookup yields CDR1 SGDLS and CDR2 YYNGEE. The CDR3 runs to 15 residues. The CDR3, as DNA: TGTGCCAGCAGCTCGACTAGCGGGCCGTTCAATGAGCAGTTCTTC. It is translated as CASSSTSGPFNEQFF. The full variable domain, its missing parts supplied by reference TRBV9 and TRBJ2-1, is DSGVTQTPKHLITATGQRVTLRCSPRSGDLSVYWYQQSLDQGLQFLIQYYNGEERAKGNILERFSAQQFPDLHSELNLSSLELGDSALYFCASSSTSGPFNEQFFGPGTRLTVL.

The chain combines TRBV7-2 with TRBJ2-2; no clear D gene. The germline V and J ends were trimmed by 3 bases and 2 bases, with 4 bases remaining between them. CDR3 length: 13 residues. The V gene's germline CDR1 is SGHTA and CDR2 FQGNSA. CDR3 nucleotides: TGTGCCAGCAGCTTCTATAACACCGGGGAGCTGTTTTTT. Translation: CASSFYNTGELFF.

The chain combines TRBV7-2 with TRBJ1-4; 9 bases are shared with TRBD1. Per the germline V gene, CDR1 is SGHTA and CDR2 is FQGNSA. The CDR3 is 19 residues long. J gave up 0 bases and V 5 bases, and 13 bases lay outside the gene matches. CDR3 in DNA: TGTGCCAGCAGCCCAAAGGGACAGGGTGCGGGGGCAACTAATGAAAAACTGTTTTTT. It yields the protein CASSPKGQGAGATNEKLFF.

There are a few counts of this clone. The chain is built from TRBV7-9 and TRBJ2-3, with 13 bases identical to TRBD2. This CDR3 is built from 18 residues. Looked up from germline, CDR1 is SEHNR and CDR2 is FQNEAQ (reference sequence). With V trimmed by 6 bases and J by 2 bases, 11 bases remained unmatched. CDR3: CASRVDRGLAGFTDTQYF. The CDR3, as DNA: TGTGCCAGCAGGGTAGACAGGGGACTAGCGGGGTTCACAGATACGCAGTATTTT.

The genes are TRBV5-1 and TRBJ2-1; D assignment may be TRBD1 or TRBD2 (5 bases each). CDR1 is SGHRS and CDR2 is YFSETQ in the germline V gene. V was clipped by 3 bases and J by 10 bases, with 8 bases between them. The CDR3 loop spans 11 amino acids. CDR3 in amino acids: CASSSGTEQFF. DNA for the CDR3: TGCGCCAGCAGCTCCGGGACGGAGCAGTTCTTC.

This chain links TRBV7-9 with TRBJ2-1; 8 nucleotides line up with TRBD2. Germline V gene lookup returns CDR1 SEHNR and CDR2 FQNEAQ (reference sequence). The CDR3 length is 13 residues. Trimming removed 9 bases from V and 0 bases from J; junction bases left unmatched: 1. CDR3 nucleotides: TGTGCCAGTAGCGGGGCCTCCTACAATGAGCAGTTCTTC. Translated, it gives CASSGASYNEQFF.

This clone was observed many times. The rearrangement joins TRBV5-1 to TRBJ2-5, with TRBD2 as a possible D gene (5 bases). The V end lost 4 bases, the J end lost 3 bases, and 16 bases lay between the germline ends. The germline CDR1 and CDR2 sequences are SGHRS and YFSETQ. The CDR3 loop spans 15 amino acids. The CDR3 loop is CASSVGEGSEETQYF. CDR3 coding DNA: TGCGCCAGCAGCGTGGGTGAGGGAAGCGAAGAGACCCAGTACTTC.

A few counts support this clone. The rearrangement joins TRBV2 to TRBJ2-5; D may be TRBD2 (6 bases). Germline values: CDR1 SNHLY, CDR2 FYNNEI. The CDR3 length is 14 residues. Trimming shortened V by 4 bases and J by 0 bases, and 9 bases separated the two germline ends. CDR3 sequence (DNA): TGTGCCAGCAGTGCGAGGGACTACCAAGAGACCCAGTACTTC. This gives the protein CASSARDYQETQYF.

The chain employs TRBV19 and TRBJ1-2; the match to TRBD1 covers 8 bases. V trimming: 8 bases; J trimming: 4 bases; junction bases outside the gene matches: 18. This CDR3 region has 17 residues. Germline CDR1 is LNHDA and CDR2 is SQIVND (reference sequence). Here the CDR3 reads CASSQPSGGQGAYGYTF. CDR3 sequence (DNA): TGTGCCAGTTCCCAACCCTCAGGCGGACAGGGCGCCTATGGCTACACCTTC.

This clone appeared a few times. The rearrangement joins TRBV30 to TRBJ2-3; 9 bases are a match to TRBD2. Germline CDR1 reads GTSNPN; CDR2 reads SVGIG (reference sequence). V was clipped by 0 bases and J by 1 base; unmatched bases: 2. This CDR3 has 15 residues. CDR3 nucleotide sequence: TGTGCCTGGAGTGTTTTAGCGGGGGGCACAGATACGCAGTATTTT. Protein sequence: CAWSVLAGGTDTQYF.

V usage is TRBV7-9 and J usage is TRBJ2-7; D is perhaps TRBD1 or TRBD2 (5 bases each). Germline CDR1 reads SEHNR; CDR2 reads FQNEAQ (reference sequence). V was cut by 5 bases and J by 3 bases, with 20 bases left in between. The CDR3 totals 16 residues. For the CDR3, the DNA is TGTGCCAGCAGCCCCTCGGGTGGGGGTCTGGGCTACGAGCAGTACTTC. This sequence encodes CASSPSGGGLGYEQYF.

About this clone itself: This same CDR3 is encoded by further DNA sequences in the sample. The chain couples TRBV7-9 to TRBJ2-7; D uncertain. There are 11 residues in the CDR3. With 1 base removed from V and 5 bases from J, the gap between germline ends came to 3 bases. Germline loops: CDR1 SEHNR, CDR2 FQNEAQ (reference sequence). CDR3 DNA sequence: TGTGCCAGCAGCTTAGACCACGAGCAGTACTTC. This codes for CASSLDHEQYF.

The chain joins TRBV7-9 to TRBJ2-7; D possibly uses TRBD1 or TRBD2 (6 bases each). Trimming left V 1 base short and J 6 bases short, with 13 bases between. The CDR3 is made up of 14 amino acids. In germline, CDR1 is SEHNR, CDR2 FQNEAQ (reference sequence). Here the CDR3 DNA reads TGTGCCAGCAGCTTAGGGCACAGGGAGGTCGAGCAGTACTTC. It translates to CASSLGHREVEQYF.

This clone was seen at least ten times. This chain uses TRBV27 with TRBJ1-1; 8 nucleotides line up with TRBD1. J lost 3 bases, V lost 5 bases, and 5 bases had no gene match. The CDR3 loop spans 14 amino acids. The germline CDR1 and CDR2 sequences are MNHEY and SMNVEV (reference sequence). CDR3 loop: CASSPDRGYTEAFF. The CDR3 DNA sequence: TGTGCCAGCAGTCCAGACAGGGGCTACACTGAAGCTTTCTTT.